This T cell receptor beta chain was recovered during a study of blood T cell repertoires in COVID-19. Study information: Acute-phase and convalescent COVID-19 samples originated in the United States, Italy and Spain. From T cells, B-cell-depleted T cells, or PBMCs came the material, which was cDNA or gDNA.

The CDR3 spans 14 residues. The germline V gene has CDR1 SGHRS and CDR2 YFSETQ. Between the trimmed V and J ends, which lost 5 bases and 6 bases, there was a span of 14 bases. Methods used by the authors: Reference gene primers were amplified, and this amplification served to estimate nucleated cell counts. The table came from immunoSEQ multiplex PCR; TCRdb's copy has only in-frame clones and leaves some out. That table is the source of V, J and clone size, and D and trimming were worked out from the DNA. There are approximately 140,000 clones in the sample; 85% to 90% occur only once, and roughly 4% lies in the top ten. This clone came up a few times.

The sample was peripheral blood. The chain joins TRBV5-1 to TRBJ2-2, with a weak D call TRBD1 (6 bases). This clonotype was obtained from a middle-aged woman with acute or convalescent COVID-19. The CDR3 here is CASSQTGSAGELFF. CDR3 DNA: TGCGCCAGCAGTCAAACAGGGAGCGCCGGGGAGCTGTTTTTT.